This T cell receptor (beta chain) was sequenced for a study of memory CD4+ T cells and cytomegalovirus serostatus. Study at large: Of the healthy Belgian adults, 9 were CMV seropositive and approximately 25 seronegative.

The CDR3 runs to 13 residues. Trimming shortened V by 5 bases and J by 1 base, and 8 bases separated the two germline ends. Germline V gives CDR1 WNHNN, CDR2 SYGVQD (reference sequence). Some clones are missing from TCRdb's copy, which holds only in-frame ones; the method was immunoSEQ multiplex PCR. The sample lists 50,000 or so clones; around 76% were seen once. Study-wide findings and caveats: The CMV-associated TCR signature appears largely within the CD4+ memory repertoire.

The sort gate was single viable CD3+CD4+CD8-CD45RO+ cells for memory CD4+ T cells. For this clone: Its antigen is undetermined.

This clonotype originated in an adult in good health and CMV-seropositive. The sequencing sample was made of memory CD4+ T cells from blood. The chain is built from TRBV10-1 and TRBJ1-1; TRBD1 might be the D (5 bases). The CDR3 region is CASSLQENTEAFF. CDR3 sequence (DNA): TGCGCCAGCAGTCTACAGGAGAACACTGAAGCTTTCTTT.